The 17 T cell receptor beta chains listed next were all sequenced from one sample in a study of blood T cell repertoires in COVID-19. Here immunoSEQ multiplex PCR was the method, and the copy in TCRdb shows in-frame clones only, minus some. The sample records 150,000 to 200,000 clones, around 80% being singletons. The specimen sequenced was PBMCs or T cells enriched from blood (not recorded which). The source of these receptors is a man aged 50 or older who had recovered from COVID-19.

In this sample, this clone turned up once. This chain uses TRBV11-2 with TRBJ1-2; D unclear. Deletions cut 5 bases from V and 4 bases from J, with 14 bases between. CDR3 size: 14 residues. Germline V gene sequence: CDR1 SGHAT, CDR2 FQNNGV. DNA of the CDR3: TGTGCCAGCAGCCCCCGGAGGGAAGGCTATGGCTACACCTTC. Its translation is CASSPRREGYGYTF.

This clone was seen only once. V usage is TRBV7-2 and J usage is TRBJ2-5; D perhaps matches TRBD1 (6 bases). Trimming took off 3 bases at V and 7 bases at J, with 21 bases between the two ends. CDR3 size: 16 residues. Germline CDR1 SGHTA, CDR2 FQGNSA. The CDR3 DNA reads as TGTGCCAGCAGCTTGGACAGCTACAGGGTAGCTTCGACCCAGTACTTC. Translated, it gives CASSLDSYRVASTQYF.

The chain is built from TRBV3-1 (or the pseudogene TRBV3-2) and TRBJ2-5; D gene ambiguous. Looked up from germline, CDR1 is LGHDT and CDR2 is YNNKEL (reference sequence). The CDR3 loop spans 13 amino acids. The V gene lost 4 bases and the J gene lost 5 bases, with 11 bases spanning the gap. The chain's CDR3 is CASSPAMEETQYF. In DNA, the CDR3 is TGTGCCAGCAGCCCCGCGATGGAGGAGACCCAGTACTTC.

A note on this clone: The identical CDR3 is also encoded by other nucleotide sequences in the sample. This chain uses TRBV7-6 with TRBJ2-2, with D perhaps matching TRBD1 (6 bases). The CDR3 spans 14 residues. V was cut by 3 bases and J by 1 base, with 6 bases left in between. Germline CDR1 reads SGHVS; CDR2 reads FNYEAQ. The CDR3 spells CASSLGQNTGELFF. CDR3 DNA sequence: TGTGCCAGCAGCTTGGGACAGAACACCGGGGAGCTGTTTTTT.

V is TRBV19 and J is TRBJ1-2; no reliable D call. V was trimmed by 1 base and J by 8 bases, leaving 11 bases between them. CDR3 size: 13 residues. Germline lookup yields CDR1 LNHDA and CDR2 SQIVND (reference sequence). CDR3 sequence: CASSIVPRPGYTF. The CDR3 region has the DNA TGTGCCAGTAGTATAGTTCCGCGTCCGGGCTACACCTTC.

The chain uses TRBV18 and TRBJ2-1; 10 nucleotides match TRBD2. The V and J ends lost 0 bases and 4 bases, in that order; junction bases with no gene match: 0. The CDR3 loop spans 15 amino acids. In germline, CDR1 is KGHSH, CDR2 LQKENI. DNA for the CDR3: TGTGCCAGCTCACCACCGGGACTAGCGTACAATGAGCAGTTCTTC. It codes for CASSPPGLAYNEQFF.

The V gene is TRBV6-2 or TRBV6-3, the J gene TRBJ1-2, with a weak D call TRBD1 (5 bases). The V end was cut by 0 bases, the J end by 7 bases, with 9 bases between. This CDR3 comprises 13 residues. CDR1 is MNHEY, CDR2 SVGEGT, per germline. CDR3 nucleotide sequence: TGTGCCAGCAGTTACTCAGCGGGGCTTGGCTACACCTTC. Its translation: CASSYSAGLGYTF.

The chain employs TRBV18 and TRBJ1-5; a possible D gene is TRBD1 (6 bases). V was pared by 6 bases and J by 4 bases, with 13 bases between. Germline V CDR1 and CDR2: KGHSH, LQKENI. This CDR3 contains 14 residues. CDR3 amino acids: CASSRGGQNQPQHF. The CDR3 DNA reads TGTGCCAGCTCCCGGGGGGGGCAGAATCAGCCCCAGCATTTT.

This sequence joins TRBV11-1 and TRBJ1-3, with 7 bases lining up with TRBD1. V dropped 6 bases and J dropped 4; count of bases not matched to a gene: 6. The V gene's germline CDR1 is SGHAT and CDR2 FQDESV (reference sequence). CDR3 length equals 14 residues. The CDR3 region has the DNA TGTGCCAGCAGACCCGGGACAGCCGGAAACACCATATATTTT. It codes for CASRPGTAGNTIYF.

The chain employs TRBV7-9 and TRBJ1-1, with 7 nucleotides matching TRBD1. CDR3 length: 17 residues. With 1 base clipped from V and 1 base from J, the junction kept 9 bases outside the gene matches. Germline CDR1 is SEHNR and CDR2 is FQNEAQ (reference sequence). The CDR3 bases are TGTGCCAGCAGCTTAGTTGGGACAGCCATGTCGAACACTGAAGCTTTCTTT. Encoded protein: CASSLVGTAMSNTEAFF.

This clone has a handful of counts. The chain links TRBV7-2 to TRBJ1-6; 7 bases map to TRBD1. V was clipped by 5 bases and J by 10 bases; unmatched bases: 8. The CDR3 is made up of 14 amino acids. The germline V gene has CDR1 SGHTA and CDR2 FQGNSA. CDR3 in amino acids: CASSLRQGYSPLHF. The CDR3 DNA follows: TGTGCCAGCAGCCTACGACAGGGTTACTCACCCCTCCACTTT.

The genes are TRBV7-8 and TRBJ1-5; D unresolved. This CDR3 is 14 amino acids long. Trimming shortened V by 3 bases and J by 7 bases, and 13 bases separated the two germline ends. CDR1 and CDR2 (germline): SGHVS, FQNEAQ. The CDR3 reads CASSLSARSQPQHF. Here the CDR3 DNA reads TGTGCCAGCAGCTTGTCTGCGAGGAGCCAGCCCCAGCATTTT.

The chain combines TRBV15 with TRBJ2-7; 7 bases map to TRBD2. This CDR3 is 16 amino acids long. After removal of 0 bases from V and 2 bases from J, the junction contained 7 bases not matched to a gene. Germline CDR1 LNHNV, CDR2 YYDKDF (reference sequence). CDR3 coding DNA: TGTGCCACCAGCAGAGAGTTTGCGGGGGAACCCTACGAGCAGTACTTC. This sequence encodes CATSREFAGEPYEQYF.

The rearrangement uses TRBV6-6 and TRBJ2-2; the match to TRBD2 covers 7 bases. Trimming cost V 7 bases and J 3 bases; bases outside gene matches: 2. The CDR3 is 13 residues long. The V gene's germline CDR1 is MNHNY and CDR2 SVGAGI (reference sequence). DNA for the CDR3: TGTGCCAGCACAGCGGGGCACACCGGGGAGCTGTTTTTT. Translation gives CASTAGHTGELFF.

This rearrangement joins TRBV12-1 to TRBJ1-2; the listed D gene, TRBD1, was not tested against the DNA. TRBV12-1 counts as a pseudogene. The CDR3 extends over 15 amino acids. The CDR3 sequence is CASSPRTGGNYGYTF. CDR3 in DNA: TGTGCCAGCAGCCCCAGGACAGGGGGCAACTATGGCTACACCTTC.

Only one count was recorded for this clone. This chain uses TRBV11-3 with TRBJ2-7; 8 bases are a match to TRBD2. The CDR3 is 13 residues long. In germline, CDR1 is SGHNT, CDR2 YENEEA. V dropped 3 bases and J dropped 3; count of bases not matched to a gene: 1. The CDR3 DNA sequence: TGTGCCAGCAGCTTCGCGGGGGGCTACGAGCAGTACTTC. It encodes CASSFAGGYEQYF. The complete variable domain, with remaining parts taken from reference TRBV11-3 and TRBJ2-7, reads EAGVVQSPRYKIIEKKQPVAFWCNPISGHNTLYWYLQNLGQGPELLIRYENEEAVDDSQLPKDRFSAERLKGVDSTLKIQPAELGDSAVYLCASSFAGGYEQYFGPGTRLTVT.

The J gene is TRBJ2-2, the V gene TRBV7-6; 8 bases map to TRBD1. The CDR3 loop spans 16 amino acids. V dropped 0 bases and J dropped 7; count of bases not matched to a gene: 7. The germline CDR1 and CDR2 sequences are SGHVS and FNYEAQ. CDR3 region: CASSLAGQGALGELFF. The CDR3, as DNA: TGTGCCAGCAGCTTAGCAGGGCAGGGGGCGCTCGGGGAGCTGTTTTTT.